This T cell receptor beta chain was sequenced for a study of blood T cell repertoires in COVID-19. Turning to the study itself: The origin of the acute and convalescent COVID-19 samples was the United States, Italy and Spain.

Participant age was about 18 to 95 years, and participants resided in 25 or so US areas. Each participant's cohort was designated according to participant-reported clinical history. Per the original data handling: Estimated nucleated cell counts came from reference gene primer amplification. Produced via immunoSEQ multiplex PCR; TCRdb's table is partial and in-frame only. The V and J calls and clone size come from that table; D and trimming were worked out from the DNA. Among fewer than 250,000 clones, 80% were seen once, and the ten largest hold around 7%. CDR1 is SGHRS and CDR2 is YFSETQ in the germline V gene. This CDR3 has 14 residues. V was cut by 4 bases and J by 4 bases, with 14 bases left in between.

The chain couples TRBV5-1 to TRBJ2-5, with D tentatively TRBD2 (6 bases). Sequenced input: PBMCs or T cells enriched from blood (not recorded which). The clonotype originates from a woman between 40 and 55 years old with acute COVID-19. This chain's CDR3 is CASSTDGGSETQYF. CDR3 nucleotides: TGCGCCAGCAGCACGGACGGAGGGTCAGAGACCCAGTACTTC.